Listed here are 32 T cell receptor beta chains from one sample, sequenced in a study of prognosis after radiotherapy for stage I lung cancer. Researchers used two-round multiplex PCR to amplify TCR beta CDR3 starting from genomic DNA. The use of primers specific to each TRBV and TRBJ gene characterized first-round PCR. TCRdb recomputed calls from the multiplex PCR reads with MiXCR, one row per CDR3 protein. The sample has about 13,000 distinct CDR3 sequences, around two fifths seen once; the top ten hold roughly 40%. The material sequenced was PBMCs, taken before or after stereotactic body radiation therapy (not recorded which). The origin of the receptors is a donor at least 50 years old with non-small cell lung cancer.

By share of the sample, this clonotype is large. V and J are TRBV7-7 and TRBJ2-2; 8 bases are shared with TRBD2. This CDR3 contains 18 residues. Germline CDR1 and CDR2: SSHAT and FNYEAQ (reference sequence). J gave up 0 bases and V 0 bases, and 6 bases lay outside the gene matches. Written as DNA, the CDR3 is TGTGCCAGCAGCTTAGCGGGTAGCGGGGCGTCGAACACCGGGGAGCTGTTTTTT. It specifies CASSLAGSGASNTGELFF.

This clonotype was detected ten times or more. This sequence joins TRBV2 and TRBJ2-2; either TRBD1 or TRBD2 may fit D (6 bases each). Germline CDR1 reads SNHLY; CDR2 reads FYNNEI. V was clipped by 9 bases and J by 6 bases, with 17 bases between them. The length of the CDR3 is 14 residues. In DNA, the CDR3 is TGTGCCAGTATAGGGGGGATAAGAGCCGGGGAGCTGTTTTTT. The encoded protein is CASIGGIRAGELFF.

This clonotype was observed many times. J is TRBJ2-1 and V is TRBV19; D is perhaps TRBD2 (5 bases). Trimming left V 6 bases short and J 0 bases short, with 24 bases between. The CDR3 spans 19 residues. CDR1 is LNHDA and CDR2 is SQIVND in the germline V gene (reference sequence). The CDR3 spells CASSPLGSAGLSSYNEQFF. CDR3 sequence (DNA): TGTGCCAGTAGCCCACTAGGGTCTGCGGGCCTAAGCTCCTACAATGAGCAGTTCTTC.

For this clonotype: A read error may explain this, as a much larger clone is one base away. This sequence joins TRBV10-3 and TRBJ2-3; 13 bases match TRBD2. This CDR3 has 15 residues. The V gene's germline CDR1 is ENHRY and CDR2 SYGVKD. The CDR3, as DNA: TGTGCCAACAGTGACGGACTAGCGGGAGCCGATACGCAGTATTTT. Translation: CANSDGLAGADTQYF.

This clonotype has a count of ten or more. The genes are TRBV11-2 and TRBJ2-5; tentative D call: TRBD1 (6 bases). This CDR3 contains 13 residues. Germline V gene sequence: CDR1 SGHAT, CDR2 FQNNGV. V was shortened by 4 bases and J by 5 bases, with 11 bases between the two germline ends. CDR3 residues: CASSSGVWETQYF. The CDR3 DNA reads TGTGCCAGCAGCTCAGGGGTGTGGGAGACCCAGTACTTC.

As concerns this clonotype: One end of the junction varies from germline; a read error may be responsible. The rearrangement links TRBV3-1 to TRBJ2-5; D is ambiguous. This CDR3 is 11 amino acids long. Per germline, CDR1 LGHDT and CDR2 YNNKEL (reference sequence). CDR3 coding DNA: TGTGCTAGCAGCCATGGTAAGACCCGGTACTTC. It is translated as CASSHGKTRYF.

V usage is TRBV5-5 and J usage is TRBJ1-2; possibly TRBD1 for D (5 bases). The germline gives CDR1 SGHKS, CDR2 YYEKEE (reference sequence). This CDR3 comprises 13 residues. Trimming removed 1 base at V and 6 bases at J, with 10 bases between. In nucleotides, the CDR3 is TGTGCCAGCAGCTTGTGTCGGGACCATGGCTACACCTTC. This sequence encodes CASSLCRDHGYTF.

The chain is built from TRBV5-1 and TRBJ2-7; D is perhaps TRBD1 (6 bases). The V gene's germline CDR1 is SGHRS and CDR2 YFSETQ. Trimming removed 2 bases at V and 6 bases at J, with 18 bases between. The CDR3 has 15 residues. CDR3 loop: CASSFSQGRSSEQYF. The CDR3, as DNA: TGCGCCAGCAGCTTTTCCCAGGGGCGAAGTAGCGAGCAGTACTTC.

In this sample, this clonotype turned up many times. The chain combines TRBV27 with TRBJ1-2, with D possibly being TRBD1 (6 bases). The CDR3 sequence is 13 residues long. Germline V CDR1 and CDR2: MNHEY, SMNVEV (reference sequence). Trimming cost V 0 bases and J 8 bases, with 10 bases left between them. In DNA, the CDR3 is TGTGCCAGCAGTTTATCACCAGGGGACGGCTACACCTTC. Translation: CASSLSPGDGYTF.

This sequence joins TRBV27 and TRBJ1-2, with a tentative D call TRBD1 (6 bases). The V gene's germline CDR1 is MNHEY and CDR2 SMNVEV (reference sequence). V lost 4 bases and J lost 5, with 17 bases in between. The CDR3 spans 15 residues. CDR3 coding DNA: TGTGCCAGCAGTTCCCAGTGCAGGGGTAGATATGGCTACACCTTC. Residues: CASSSQCRGRYGYTF.

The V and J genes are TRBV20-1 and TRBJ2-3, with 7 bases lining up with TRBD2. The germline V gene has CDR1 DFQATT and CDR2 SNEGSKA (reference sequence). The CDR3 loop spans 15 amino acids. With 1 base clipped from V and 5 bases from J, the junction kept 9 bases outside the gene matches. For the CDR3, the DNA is TGCAGTGCTAGAGGGGCGGCGGGAGTTGTAGATACGCAGTATTTT. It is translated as CSARGAAGVVDTQYF.

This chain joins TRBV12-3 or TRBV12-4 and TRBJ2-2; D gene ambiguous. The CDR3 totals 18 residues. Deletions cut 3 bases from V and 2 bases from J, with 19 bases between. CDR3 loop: CASSLLLSHYNNTGELFF. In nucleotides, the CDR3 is TGTGCCAGCAGTTTGCTATTAAGCCACTACAATAACACCGGGGAGCTGTTTTTT.

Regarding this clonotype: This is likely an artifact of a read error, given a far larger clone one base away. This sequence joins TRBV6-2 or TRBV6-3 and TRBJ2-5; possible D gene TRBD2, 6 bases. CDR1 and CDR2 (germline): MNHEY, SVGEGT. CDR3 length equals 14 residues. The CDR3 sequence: CASIYSRRGETQYF. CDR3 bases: TGTGCCAGCATTTACTCGCGGCGGGGAGAGACCCAGTACTTC.

CDR3: CASRVGSTDTQYF. The CDR3 bases are TGTGCCAGCAGAGTGGGGAGCACAGATACGCAGTATTTT. The chain recombines TRBV6-1 with TRBJ2-3, with D unresolved. Trimming removed 6 bases from V and 0 bases from J, with 7 bases in between. This CDR3 is 13 amino acids long. Germline-derived CDR1 and CDR2 are MNHNS and SASEGT.

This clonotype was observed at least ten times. The DNA for the CDR3 is TGTGCCAGCAGCCCACCTACCTTTAATGAGCAGTTCTTC. As protein: CASSPPTFNEQFF. This chain uses TRBV7-9 with TRBJ2-1; D ambiguous. The CDR3 runs 13 residues. Trimming cost V 5 bases and J 7 bases, with 12 bases left between them. Germline CDR1 is SEHNR and CDR2 is FQNEAQ (reference sequence). The whole variable domain, remainder taken from reference TRBV7-9 and TRBJ2-1, is DTGVSQNPRHKITKRGQNVTFRCDPISEHNRLYWYRQTLGQGPEFLTYFQNEAQLEKSRLLSDRFSAERPKGSFSTLEIQRTEQGDSAMYLCASSPPTFNEQFFGPGTRLTVL.

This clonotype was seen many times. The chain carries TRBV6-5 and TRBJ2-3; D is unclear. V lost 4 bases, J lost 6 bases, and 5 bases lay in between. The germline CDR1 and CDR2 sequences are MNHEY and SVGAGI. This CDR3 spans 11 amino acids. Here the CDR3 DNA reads TGTGCCAGCAGTTTTGGGGATACGCAGTATTTT. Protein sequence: CASSFGDTQYF.

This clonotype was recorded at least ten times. CDR3 DNA: TGTGCCAGCAGCATGCAGGGGGCTTGGTATAATTCACCCCTCCACTTT. This sequence encodes CASSMQGAWYNSPLHF. V gene TRBV5-6 combines with J gene TRBJ1-6; 8 nucleotides align to TRBD1. With 4 bases clipped from V and 4 bases from J, the junction kept 7 bases outside the gene matches. Germline V gene lookup returns CDR1 SGHDT and CDR2 YYEEEE. The length of the CDR3 is 16 residues.

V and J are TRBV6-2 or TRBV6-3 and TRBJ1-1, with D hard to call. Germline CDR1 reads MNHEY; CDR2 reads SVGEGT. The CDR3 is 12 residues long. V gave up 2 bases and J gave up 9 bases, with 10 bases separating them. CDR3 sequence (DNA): TGTGCCAGCAGTTACGGCGGGGTGCAAGCTTTCTTT. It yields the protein CASSYGGVQAFF.

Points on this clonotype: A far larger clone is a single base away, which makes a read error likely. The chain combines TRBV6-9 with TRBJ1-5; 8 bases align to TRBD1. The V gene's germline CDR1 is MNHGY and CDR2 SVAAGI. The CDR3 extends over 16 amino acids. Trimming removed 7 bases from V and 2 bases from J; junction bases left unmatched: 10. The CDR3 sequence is CASIYRQGYGNQPQHF. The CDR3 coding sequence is TGTGCCAGCATTTACCGACAGGGGTACGGCAATCAGCCCCAGCATTTT.

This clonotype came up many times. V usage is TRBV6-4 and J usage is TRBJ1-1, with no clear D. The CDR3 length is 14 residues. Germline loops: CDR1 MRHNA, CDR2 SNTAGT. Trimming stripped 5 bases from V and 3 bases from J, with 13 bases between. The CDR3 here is CASSFQLWDTEAFF. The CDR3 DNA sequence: TGTGCCAGCAGTTTTCAGCTGTGGGACACTGAAGCTTTCTTT.

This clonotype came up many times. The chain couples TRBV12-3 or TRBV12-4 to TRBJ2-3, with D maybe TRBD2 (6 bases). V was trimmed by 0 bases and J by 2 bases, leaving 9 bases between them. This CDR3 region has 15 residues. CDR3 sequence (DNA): TGTGCCAGCAGTTTAGCGGGGGGTCACACAGATACGCAGTATTTT. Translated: CASSLAGGHTDTQYF.

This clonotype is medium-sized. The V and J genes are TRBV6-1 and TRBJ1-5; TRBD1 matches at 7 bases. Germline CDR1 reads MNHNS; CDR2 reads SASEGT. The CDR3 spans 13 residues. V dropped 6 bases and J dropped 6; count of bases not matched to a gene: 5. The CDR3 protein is CASRTGQSQPQHF. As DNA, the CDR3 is TGTGCCAGCAGGACAGGGCAAAGTCAGCCCCAGCATTTT.

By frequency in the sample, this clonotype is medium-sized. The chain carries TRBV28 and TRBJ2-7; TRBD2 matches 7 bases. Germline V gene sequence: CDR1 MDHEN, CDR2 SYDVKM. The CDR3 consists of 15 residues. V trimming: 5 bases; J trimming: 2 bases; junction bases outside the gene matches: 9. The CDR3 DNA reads TGTGCCAGCAGTGGGGGGGTAGCCCTGGCCTACGAGCAGTACTTC. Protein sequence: CASSGGVALAYEQYF.

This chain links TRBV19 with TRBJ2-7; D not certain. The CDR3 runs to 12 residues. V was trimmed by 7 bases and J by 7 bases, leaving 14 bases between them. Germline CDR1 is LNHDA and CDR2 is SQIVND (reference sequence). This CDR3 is CASNTQMGEQYF. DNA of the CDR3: TGTGCCAGTAATACGCAAATGGGGGAGCAGTACTTC.

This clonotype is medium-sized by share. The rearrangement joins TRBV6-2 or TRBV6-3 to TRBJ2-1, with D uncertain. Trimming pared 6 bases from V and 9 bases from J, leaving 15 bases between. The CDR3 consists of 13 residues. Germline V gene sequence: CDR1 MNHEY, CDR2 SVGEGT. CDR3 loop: CASRIGSSREQFF. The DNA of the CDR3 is TGTGCCAGCAGGATCGGTAGCTCCCGTGAGCAGTTCTTC.

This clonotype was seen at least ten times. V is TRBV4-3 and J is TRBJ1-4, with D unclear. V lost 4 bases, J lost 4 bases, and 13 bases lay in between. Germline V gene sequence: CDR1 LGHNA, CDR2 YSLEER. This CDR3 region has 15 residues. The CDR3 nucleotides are TGCGCCAGCAGCCGACGTCTCTTGATTAATGAAAAACTGTTTTTT. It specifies CASSRRLLINEKLFF.

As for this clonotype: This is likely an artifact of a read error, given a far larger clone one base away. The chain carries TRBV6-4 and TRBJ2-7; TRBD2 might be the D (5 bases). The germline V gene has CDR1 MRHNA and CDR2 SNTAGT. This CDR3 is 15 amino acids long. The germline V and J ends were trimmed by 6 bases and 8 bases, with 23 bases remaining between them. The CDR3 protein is CASSLTIRTTLKQYF. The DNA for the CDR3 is TGTGCCAGCAGCTTGACTATCAGGACGACCCTGAAGCAGTACTTC.

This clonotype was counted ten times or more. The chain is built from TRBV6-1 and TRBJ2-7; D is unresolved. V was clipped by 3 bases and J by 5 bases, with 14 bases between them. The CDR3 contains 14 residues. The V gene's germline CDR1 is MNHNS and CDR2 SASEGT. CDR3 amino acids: CASSDMAFSHEQYF. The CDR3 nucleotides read TGTGCCAGCAGTGATATGGCTTTTTCGCACGAGCAGTACTTC.

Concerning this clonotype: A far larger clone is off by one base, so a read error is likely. This chain's CDR3 is CASSLLRAYTSSYNEHFF. The DNA for the CDR3 is TGTGCCAGCAGTTTACTTCGGGCTTACACGAGCTCCTACAATGAGCATTTCTTC. This chain uses TRBV6-5 with TRBJ2-1; the D is unclear. Germline-derived CDR1 and CDR2 are MNHEY and SVGAGI. The CDR3 extends over 18 amino acids.

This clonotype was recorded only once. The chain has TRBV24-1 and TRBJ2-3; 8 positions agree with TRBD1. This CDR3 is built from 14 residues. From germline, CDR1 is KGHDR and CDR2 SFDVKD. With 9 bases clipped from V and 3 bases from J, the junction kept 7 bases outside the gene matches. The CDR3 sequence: CATSEGQETDTQYF. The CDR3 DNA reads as TGTGCCACCTCCGAGGGACAGGAAACAGATACGCAGTATTTT.

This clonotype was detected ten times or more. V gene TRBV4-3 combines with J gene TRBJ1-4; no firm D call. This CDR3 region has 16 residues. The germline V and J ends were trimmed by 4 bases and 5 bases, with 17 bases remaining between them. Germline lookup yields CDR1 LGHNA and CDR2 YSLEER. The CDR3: CASSLRPQVGNEKLFF. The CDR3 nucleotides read TGCGCCAGCAGCCTCCGACCCCAGGTGGGGAATGAAAAACTGTTTTTT.

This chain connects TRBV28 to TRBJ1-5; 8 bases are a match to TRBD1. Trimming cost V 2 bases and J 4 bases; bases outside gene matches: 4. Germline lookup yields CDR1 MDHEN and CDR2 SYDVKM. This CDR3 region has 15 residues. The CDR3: CASSLVRGRNQPQHF. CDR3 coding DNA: TGTGCCAGCAGTTTAGTCAGGGGGCGAAATCAGCCCCAGCATTTT.